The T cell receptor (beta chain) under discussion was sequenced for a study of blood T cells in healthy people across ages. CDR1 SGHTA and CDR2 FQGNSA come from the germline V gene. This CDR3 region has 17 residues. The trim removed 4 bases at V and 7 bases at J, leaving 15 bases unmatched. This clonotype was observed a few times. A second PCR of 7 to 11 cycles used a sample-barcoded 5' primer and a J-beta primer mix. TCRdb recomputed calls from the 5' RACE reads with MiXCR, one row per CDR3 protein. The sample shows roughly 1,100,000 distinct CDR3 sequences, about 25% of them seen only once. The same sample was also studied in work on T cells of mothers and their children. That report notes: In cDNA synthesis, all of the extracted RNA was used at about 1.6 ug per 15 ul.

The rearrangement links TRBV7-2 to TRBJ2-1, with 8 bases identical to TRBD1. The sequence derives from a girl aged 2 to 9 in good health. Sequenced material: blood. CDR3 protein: CASSSTTPGQGNNEQFF. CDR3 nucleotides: TGTGCCAGCAGCTCAACGACCCCCGGACAGGGTAATAATGAGCAGTTCTTC.